The TCR beta chain described here comes from a study of blood T cell repertoires in COVID-19. Study details: The analysed material was cDNA or gDNA that came from T cells, B-cell-depleted T cells, or PBMCs.

Source study methods: Researchers report that nucleated cell counts were estimated from reference gene primer amplification. Produced via immunoSEQ multiplex PCR; TCRdb's table is partial and in-frame only. Clone size and V and J calls were adopted from that table, with D and trimming inferred from the DNA. Here the sample spans approximately 190,000 clones, 80% to 85% being singletons. CDR3 length: 15 residues. Germline V gives CDR1 LGHDT, CDR2 YNNKEL (reference sequence). Trimming stripped 3 bases from V and 3 bases from J, with 11 bases between. What was sequenced was peripheral blood. The V and J genes are TRBV3-1 (or the pseudogene TRBV3-2) and TRBJ2-2; possible D gene TRBD2, 7 bases. This TCR was recovered from a woman aged 40 to 55 with acute or convalescent COVID-19. The CDR3 DNA reads as TGTGCCAGCAGCCAGGCGGGGGCCGACACCGGGGAGCTGTTTTTT. This codes for CASSQAGADTGELFF.